Shown below are 5 T cell receptor beta chains from a single sample sequenced in a study of T cells after yellow fever vaccination. TCRdb reanalysed the 5' RACE reads using MiXCR and keeps one entry per CDR3 protein. The sample gives some 350,000 distinct CDR3 sequences, under 5% of which show up once; 24% is in the top ten. The sample in question was PBMCs, obtained 5 days after the yellow fever booster vaccination. The receptors shown here come from a man aged 18 to 35 who received the YFV17D yellow fever vaccine.

This clonotype was counted ten times or more. The J gene is TRBJ2-5, the V gene TRBV7-9; tentative D call: TRBD2 (5 bases). Trimming pared 5 bases from V and 3 bases from J, leaving 16 bases between. The CDR3 has 15 residues. Germline CDR1 and CDR2: SEHNR and FQNEAQ (reference sequence). The CDR3 region has the DNA TGTGCCAGCAGCGCCCGCCCCGTGGAGGAAGAGACCCAGTACTTC. Its protein product is CASSARPVEEETQYF.

V gene TRBV10-3 combines with J gene TRBJ1-6; 8 bases map to TRBD1. The CDR3 spans 18 residues. The ends lost 6 bases at V and 4 bases at J; junction bases unmatched: 14. CDR1 is ENHRY and CDR2 is SYGVKD in the germline V gene. The chain's CDR3 is CAISRGWTGRRYNSPLHF. CDR3 DNA: TGTGCCATCAGCAGAGGATGGACAGGGAGGAGGTATAATTCACCCCTCCACTTT.

The rearrangement uses TRBV6-5 and TRBJ1-2; D perhaps matches TRBD1 (6 bases). The V end was cut by 1 base, the J end by 1 base, with 10 bases between. CDR3 length: 15 amino acids. Germline V gene lookup returns CDR1 MNHEY and CDR2 SVGAGI. The CDR3 here is CASSYWAGVNYGYTF. CDR3 in DNA: TGTGCCAGCAGTTACTGGGCAGGGGTTAACTATGGCTACACCTTC.

This clonotype was seen many times. As DNA, the CDR3 is TGTGCCAGCAGTTTCATAGGAGAGACCCAGTACTTC. Translating it yields CASSFIGETQYF. This chain joins TRBV27 and TRBJ2-5, with D unresolved. The CDR3 has 12 residues. The ends were cut back, 3 bases at V and 4 bases at J, with 6 bases in the middle. Looked up from germline, CDR1 is MNHEY and CDR2 is SMNVEV (reference sequence).

The sample holds many counts of this clonotype. The chain recombines TRBV7-2 with TRBJ1-2; D not resolved. Germline CDR1 is SGHTA and CDR2 is FQGNSA. The V gene lost 5 bases and the J gene lost 3 bases, with 4 bases spanning the gap. CDR3 length equals 11 residues. The CDR3 nucleotides are TGTGCCAGCAGCGGATACTATGGCTACACCTTC. This translates into CASSGYYGYTF.